The next 17 T cell receptor beta chains were all read from a single sample in a study of CD8 T cells in ankylosing spondylitis. TCRdb processed the 5' RACE reads anew with MiXCR; each CDR3 protein has one entry. The sample holds approximately 190,000 distinct CDR3 sequences, roughly 13% seen once. Sequenced: blood, either unsorted or a sorted T cell fraction (not recorded which). The receptors were gathered from a female donor with ankylosing spondylitis or in good health (not recorded which).

This clonotype occurred many times. The rearrangement uses TRBV7-6 and TRBJ2-3; D might be TRBD1 (6 bases). V was trimmed by 5 bases and J by 2 bases, leaving 11 bases between them. There are 14 residues in the CDR3. Per the germline V gene, CDR1 is SGHVS and CDR2 is FNYEAQ. DNA for the CDR3: TGTGCCAGCAGCCTCGGACAGATCACAGATACGCAGTATTTT. Protein: CASSLGQITDTQYF. The whole variable domain, filled in from reference TRBV7-6 and TRBJ2-3, reads GAGVSQSPRYKVTKRGQDVALRCDPISGHVSLYWYRQALGQGPEFLTYFNYEAQQDKSGLPNDRFSAERPEGSISTLTIQRTEQRDSAMYRCASSLGQITDTQYFGPGTRLTVL.

In its sample, this clonotype was seen many times. This chain connects TRBV20-1 to TRBJ2-3; tentatively, D is TRBD1 or TRBD2 (5 bases each). V lost 8 bases to trimming and J lost 0 bases, with 12 bases between them. This CDR3 region has 13 residues. The germline CDR1 and CDR2 sequences are DFQATT and SNEGSKA (reference sequence). The CDR3 loop is CSLRGPSTDTQYF. CDR3 DNA: TGCAGTCTCCGGGGCCCTAGCACAGATACGCAGTATTTT.

The chain carries TRBV15 and TRBJ2-7, with 7 bases aligning to TRBD2. The CDR3 length is 14 residues. Germline CDR1 reads LNHNV; CDR2 reads YYDKDF (reference sequence). Trimming cost V 4 bases and J 3 bases; bases outside gene matches: 6. For the CDR3, the DNA is TGTGCCACCAGCACTAGCGGACTCAACTACGAGCAGTACTTC. Translated: CATSTSGLNYEQYF.

The rearrangement links TRBV25-1 to TRBJ2-3; D ambiguous. V lost 6 bases and J 2 bases, leaving 9 bases between the germline ends. Germline CDR1 reads MGHDK; CDR2 reads SYGVNS. The CDR3 loop spans 13 amino acids. CDR3 DNA: TGTGCCAGCAGGACTGCCGTCACAGATACGCAGTATTTT. This encodes CASRTAVTDTQYF. Looking up the rest from reference TRBV25-1 and TRBJ2-3 gives the full variable domain: EADIYQTPRYLVIGTGKKITLECSQTMGHDKMYWYQQDPGMELHLIHYSYGVNSTEKGDLSSESTVSRIRTEHFPLTLESARPSHTSQYLCASRTAVTDTQYFGPGTRLTVL.

This clonotype was recorded many times. This chain connects TRBV5-1 to TRBJ2-4; 9 bases fit TRBD1. The CDR3 sequence is 14 residues long. J gave up 7 bases and V 4 bases, and 6 bases lay outside the gene matches. Looked up from germline, CDR1 is SGHRS and CDR2 is YFSETQ. The CDR3 region is CASSAWTGVNIQYF. The CDR3 nucleotides read TGCGCCAGCAGCGCCTGGACAGGGGTGAACATTCAGTACTTC. Looking up the rest from reference TRBV5-1 and TRBJ2-4 gives the full variable domain: KAGVTQTPRYLIKTRGQQVTLSCSPISGHRSVSWYQQTPGQGLQFLFEYFSETQRNKGNFPGRFSGRQFSNSRSEMNVSTLELGDSALYLCASSAWTGVNIQYFGAGTRLSVL.

This clonotype was recorded a few times. The chain combines TRBV6-2 or TRBV6-3 with TRBJ2-7, with D hard to call. CDR1 is MNHEY and CDR2 is SVGEGT in the germline V gene. The CDR3 is made up of 13 amino acids. V was cut by 10 bases and J by 4 bases, with 17 bases left in between. The CDR3 reads CATRTRPHYEQYF. The DNA for the CDR3 is TGTGCCACCAGAACTCGACCACATTACGAGCAGTACTTC.

Comment on this clonotype: A read error may be the cause here, since a much bigger clone is one base away. The chain recombines TRBV6-2 or TRBV6-3 with TRBJ1-1, with TRBD1 matching over 8 bases. This CDR3 has 13 amino acids. Germline values: CDR1 MNHEY, CDR2 SVGEGT. The CDR3 loop reads CTSKGQGRTEAFF. The CDR3 nucleotides are TGTACCAGTAAAGGACAGGGACGAACTGAAGCTTTCTTT.

This clonotype showed up just a few times. The chain joins TRBV6-1 to TRBJ2-2; 8 nucleotides line up with TRBD2. This CDR3 is 15 amino acids long. Germline V gene lookup returns CDR1 MNHNS and CDR2 SASEGT. With 6 bases clipped from V and 7 bases from J, the junction kept 10 bases outside the gene matches. The CDR3 region is CASRRGVTRGGELFF. The CDR3 DNA is TGTGCCAGCAGGCGGGGGGTTACGCGAGGCGGGGAGCTGTTTTTT.

This clonotype has a count of ten or more. The V call is TRBV12-3 or TRBV12-4, the J call TRBJ1-5, with D perhaps TRBD1 (5 bases). V gave up 4 bases and J gave up 2 bases, with 9 bases separating them. The CDR3 is made up of 14 amino acids. CDR3 loop: CASSSRDGNQPQHF. The DNA of the CDR3 is TGTGCCAGCAGTTCCCGGGACGGCAATCAGCCCCAGCATTTT.

This clonotype has a handful of counts. The chain couples TRBV7-2 to TRBJ2-3; 9 bases are a match to TRBD1. Germline assignment: CDR1 SGHTA and CDR2 FQGNSA. The CDR3 extends over 16 amino acids. V dropped 0 bases and J dropped 5; count of bases not matched to a gene: 6. CDR3: CASSLAGTGTIDTQYF. CDR3 nucleotides: TGTGCCAGCAGCTTAGCGGGGACAGGGACGATAGATACGCAGTATTTT.

This clonotype was detected ten times or more. This rearrangement joins TRBV6-2 or TRBV6-3 to TRBJ1-1, with D uncertain. This CDR3 has 14 amino acids. Germline values: CDR1 MNHEY, CDR2 SVGEGT. V lost 7 bases and J lost 6, with 18 bases in between. CDR3 DNA: TGTGCCAGCACTTTACACGGAAACGGGGCTGAAGCTTTCTTT. Translated, it gives CASTLHGNGAEAFF.

This clonotype was detected many times. The CDR3 protein is CASSEEFGGTNTQYF. The CDR3 DNA reads TGTGCCAGCAGTGAAGAGTTCGGCGGGACTAATACGCAGTATTTT. The rearrangement links TRBV2 to TRBJ2-3; 7 bases align to TRBD2. CDR3 length equals 15 residues. Unmatched junction bases numbered 8, after V lost 1 base and J lost 7 bases. CDR1 and CDR2 from the germline V gene are SNHLY and FYNNEI.

To note about this clonotype: A much bigger clone sits one base away, suggesting this may be a read error. The chain carries TRBV7-9 and TRBJ2-3; D not certain. Germline CDR1 reads SEHNR; CDR2 reads FQNEAQ (reference sequence). This CDR3 is 16 amino acids long. CDR3 bases: TGTGCCAGCAGCTTAGCGGTGTCACGGAGCACAGATACGGAGTATTTT. Residues: CASSLAVSRSTDTEYF.

At least ten counts were recorded for this clonotype. The chain uses TRBV20-1 and TRBJ2-1, with 14 bases lining up with TRBD2. Unmatched junction bases numbered 6, after V lost 5 bases and J lost 6 bases. The CDR3 runs to 15 residues. Germline V gene data show CDR1 as DFQATT and CDR2 as SNEGSKA (reference sequence). CDR3 sequence: CSASRLAGGPNEQFF. For the CDR3, the DNA is TGCAGTGCTTCACGACTAGCGGGAGGGCCCAATGAGCAGTTCTTC.

The sample holds many counts of this clonotype. The DNA is left out, because the CDR3 cannot be placed on it with certainty; the CDR3 is given as TCRdb lists it. This chain uses TRBV12-3 or TRBV12-4 with TRBJ2-1; TRBD2 reflects the table's D call only, with no check against the DNA. The length of the CDR3 is 12 amino acids, counting both ends. This CDR3 is CASRVGLGSSFF.

Regarding this clonotype: A much larger clone lies a single base off, so this may be a read error. The chain links TRBV20-1 to TRBJ2-7, with a tentative D call TRBD2 (6 bases). CDR1 and CDR2 from the germline V gene are DFQATT and SNEGSKA (reference sequence). This CDR3 comprises 14 residues. The CDR3, as DNA: TGCAGTGCTAGATTACCGGGACTCCACTACGAGCAGTGCTTC. It translates to CSARLPGLHYEQCF.

This clonotype was observed at least ten times. The chain recombines TRBV5-1 with TRBJ2-1, with 11 bases matching TRBD1. Germline V lookup: CDR1 SGHRS, CDR2 YFSETQ. The CDR3 totals 13 residues. J was trimmed by 7 bases and V by 4 bases; bases with no gene match: 1. In DNA, the CDR3 is TGCGCCAGCAGCAGGGACAGGGGGAATGAGCAGTTCTTC. This sequence encodes CASSRDRGNEQFF.